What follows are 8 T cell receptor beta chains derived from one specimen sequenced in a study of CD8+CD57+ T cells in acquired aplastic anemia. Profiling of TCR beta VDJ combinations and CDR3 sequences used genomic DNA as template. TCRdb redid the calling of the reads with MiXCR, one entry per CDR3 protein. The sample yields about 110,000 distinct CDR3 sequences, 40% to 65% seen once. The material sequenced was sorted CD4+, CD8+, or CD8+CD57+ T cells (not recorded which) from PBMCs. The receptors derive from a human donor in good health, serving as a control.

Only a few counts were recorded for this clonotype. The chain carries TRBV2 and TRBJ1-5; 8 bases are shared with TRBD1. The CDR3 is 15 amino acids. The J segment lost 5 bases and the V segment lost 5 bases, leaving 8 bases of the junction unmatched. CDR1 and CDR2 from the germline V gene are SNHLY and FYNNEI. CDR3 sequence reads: CASSLYGQGHQPQHF. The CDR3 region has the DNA TGTGCCAGCAGTTTATATGGACAGGGCCATCAGCCCCAGCATTTT. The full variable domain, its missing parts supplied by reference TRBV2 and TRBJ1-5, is EPEVTQTPSHQVTQMGQEVILRCVPISNHLYFYWYRQILGQKVEFLVSFYNNEISEKSEIFDDQFSVERPDGSNFTLKIRSTKLEDSAMYFCASSLYGQGHQPQHFGDGTRLSIL.

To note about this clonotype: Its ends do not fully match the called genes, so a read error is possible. The CDR3 DNA reads as TGTGCCATCAGCGAGTCGATAGGGCTTGAGCGAGACAAAGAGACCCAGTACTTC. This sequence encodes CAISESIGLERDKETQYF. The chain recombines TRBV10-3 with TRBJ2-5; D not certain. CDR1 ENHRY and CDR2 SYGVKD come from the germline V gene. The CDR3 loop spans 18 amino acids.

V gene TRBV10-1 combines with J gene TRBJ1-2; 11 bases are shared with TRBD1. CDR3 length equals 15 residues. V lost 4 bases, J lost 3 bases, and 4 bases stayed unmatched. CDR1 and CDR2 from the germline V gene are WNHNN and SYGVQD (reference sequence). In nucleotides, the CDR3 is TGCGCCAGCAGTGGGACAGGGGGCGATTACTATGGCTACACCTTC. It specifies CASSGTGGDYYGYTF.

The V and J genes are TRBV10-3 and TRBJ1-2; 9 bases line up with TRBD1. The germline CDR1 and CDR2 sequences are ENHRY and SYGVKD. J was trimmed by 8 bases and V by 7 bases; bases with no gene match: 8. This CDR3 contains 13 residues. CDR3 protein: CAINFPGQGGYTF. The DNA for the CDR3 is TGTGCCATCAATTTCCCGGGACAGGGCGGCTACACCTTC.

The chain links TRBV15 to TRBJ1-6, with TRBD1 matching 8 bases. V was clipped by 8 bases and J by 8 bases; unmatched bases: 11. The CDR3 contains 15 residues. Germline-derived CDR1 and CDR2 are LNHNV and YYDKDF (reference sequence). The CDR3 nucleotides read TGTGCCACCGGACGGACAGGGTCCAACGATTCACCCCTCCACTTT. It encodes CATGRTGSNDSPLHF.

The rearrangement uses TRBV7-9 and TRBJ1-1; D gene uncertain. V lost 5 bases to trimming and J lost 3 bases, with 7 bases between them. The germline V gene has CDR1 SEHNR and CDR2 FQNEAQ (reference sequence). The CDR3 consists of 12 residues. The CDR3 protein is CASSPSYTEAFF. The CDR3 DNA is TGTGCCAGCAGCCCCAGTTACACTGAAGCTTTCTTT.

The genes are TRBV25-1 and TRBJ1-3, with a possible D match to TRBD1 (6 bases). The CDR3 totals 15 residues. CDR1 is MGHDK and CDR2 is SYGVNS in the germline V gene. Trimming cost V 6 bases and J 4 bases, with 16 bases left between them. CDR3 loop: CASSVGQGPGNTIYF. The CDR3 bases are TGTGCCAGCAGCGTAGGTCAGGGGCCAGGAAACACCATATATTTT.

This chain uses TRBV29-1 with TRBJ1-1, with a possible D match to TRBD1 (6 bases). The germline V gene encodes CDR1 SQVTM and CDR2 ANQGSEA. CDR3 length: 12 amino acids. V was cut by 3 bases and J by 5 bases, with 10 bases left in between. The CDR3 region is CSVEGGRTEAFF. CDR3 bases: TGCAGCGTTGAGGGGGGGCGAACTGAAGCTTTCTTT.